Below are 23 T cell receptor beta chains sequenced from a single sample in a study of cytomegalovirus exposure and HLA in healthy donors. 60 Vbeta and 13 Jbeta primers were used in PCR. The method was immunoSEQ multiplex PCR; TCRdb's version includes in-frame clones alone and lacks a portion of them. This sample has 110,000 or so clones, with around 77% found just once. Sequencing was performed on PBMCs. Receptors were obtained from a man aged 45 to 65 in good health and CMV-seropositive.

This clone has more than one count but fewer than ten. The rearrangement joins TRBV6-6 to TRBJ1-5; TRBD1 is a possible D gene (5 bases). The V gene lost 0 bases and the J gene lost 4 bases, with 10 bases spanning the gap. Looked up from germline, CDR1 is MNHNY and CDR2 is SVGAGI (reference sequence). CDR3 size: 15 residues. The CDR3 coding sequence is TGTGCCAGCAGTTACTCGCGGGACCCAAATCAGCCCCAGCATTTT. It encodes CASSYSRDPNQPQHF.

The CDR3 bases are TGTGCCAGCAGCTTGCCGGTGGGACAGGGGACCTATGGCTACACCTTC. Translated, it gives CASSLPVGQGTYGYTF. The chain uses TRBV5-4 and TRBJ1-2; 10 bases map to TRBD1. Germline lookup yields CDR1 SGHNT and CDR2 YYREEE (reference sequence). V was clipped by 1 base and J by 4 bases; unmatched bases: 7. The CDR3 sequence is 16 residues long.

The chain couples TRBV30 to TRBJ1-6; D gene unclear. Between the trimmed V and J ends, which lost 5 bases and 14 bases, there was a span of 16 bases. CDR1 GTSNPN and CDR2 SVGIG come from the germline V gene (reference sequence). This CDR3 is 12 amino acids long. CDR3 amino acids: CAWGEPGMALHF. In DNA form, the CDR3 reads TGTGCCTGGGGCGAACCCGGGATGGCCCTCCACTTT.

CDR3 DNA: TGTGCCACCAGCACGGACAGGCGAAGAGGTGAAGCTTTCTTT. This codes for CATSTDRRRGEAFF. This rearrangement joins TRBV15 to TRBJ1-1; 7 nucleotides align to TRBD1. Germline-derived CDR1 and CDR2 are LNHNV and YYDKDF (reference sequence). CDR3 length equals 14 residues. V dropped 4 bases and J dropped 7; count of bases not matched to a gene: 9.

This clone was found a few times. In nucleotides, the CDR3 is TGTGCCAGCAGTGGGGCCAATCAGCCCCAGCATTTT. Translation gives CASSGANQPQHF. The chain recombines TRBV6-5 with TRBJ1-5, with D possibly being TRBD1 (5 bases). Trimming removed 5 bases at V and 3 bases at J, with 5 bases between. The CDR3 is 12 residues long. CDR1 is MNHEY and CDR2 is SVGAGI in the germline V gene.

V is TRBV11-2 and J is TRBJ2-1; tentatively, D is TRBD2 (5 bases). The V end lost 5 bases, the J end lost 2 bases, and 7 bases lay between the germline ends. The CDR3 spans 13 residues. The germline V gene encodes CDR1 SGHAT and CDR2 FQNNGV. CDR3 loop: CASSPGTYNEQFF. The CDR3, as DNA: TGTGCCAGCAGCCCCGGGACCTACAATGAGCAGTTCTTC.

The chain uses TRBV7-9 and TRBJ1-1; TRBD1 might be the D (6 bases). The germline gives CDR1 SEHNR, CDR2 FQNEAQ (reference sequence). Trimming removed 5 bases from V and 5 bases from J, with 18 bases in between. There are 15 residues in the CDR3. DNA for the CDR3: TGTGCCAGCAGCGAATTACAGGCGGGGGCAACTGAAGCTTTCTTT. It encodes CASSELQAGATEAFF.

This clone occurred once. The CDR3 nucleotides read TGCGCCAGCAGCTCGGGTAGCACAGATACGCAGTATTTT. Protein: CASSSGSTDTQYF. V is TRBV5-1 and J is TRBJ2-3; D is ambiguous. The CDR3 runs 13 residues. Trimming pared 3 bases from V and 0 bases from J, leaving 5 bases between. CDR1 is SGHRS, CDR2 YFSETQ, per germline.

This chain uses TRBV30 with TRBJ2-5, with D tentatively TRBD1 (6 bases). Trimming took off 0 bases at V and 0 bases at J, with 14 bases between the two ends. This CDR3 has 16 amino acids. Per the germline V gene, CDR1 is GTSNPN and CDR2 is SVGIG (reference sequence). The CDR3 region is CAWSVKGDRYQETQYF. The CDR3 DNA is TGTGCCTGGAGTGTAAAGGGGGATCGGTACCAAGAGACCCAGTACTTC.

The V and J genes are TRBV5-4 and TRBJ1-2; TRBD1 might be the D (5 bases). Deletions cut 0 bases from V and 7 bases from J, with 13 bases between. The germline V gene has CDR1 SGHNT and CDR2 YYREEE (reference sequence). There are 14 residues in the CDR3. As DNA, the CDR3 is TGTGCCAGCAGCTTGGTGGGGGGTTTTGGTGGCTACACCTTC. Protein: CASSLVGGFGGYTF. The full variable domain, completed using reference TRBV5-4 and TRBJ1-2, is ETGVTQSPTHLIKTRGQQVTLRCSSQSGHNTVSWYQQALGQGPQFIFQYYREEENGRGNFPPRFSGLQFPNYSSELNVNALELDDSALYLCASSLVGGFGGYTFGSGTRLTVV.

This CDR3 is CASSGDRGAGELFF. The CDR3 DNA reads as TGTGCCAGCAGTGGGGACAGGGGAGCCGGGGAGCTGTTTTTT. The chain uses TRBV2 and TRBJ2-2; 10 bases align to TRBD1. Germline loops: CDR1 SNHLY, CDR2 FYNNEI. With 4 bases clipped from V and 6 bases from J, the junction kept 2 bases outside the gene matches. CDR3 length equals 14 residues.

The chain has TRBV5-4 and TRBJ1-1; possible D gene TRBD1, 6 bases. Germline V gene lookup returns CDR1 SGHNT and CDR2 YYREEE (reference sequence). V was cut by 7 bases and J by 4 bases, with 14 bases left in between. The CDR3 has 13 residues. For the CDR3, the DNA is TGTGCCAGCGGGCACAGGGCGGTCACTGAAGCTTTCTTT. Translating it yields CASGHRAVTEAFF. The full variable domain, in which reference TRBV5-4 and TRBJ1-1 provide the parts outside the CDR3, is ETGVTQSPTHLIKTRGQQVTLRCSSQSGHNTVSWYQQALGQGPQFIFQYYREEENGRGNFPPRFSGLQFPNYSSELNVNALELDDSALYLCASGHRAVTEAFFGQGTRLTVV.

The rearrangement links TRBV14 to TRBJ1-5; D not certain. Germline CDR1 and CDR2: SGHDN and FVKESK. Trimming stripped 1 base from V and 2 bases from J, with 9 bases between. The length of the CDR3 is 15 residues. In nucleotides, the CDR3 is TGTGCCAGCAGCCAAGGAGGGAATGGCAATCAGCCCCAGCATTTT. It translates to CASSQGGNGNQPQHF. Based on the CDR3 plus reference TRBV14 and TRBJ1-5, the full variable domain is EAGVTQFPSHSVIEKGQTVTLRCDPISGHDNLYWYRRVMGKEIKFLLHFVKESKQDESGMPNNRFLAERTGGTYSTLKVQPAELEDSGVYFCASSQGGNGNQPQHFGDGTRLSIL.

V usage is TRBV5-1 and J usage is TRBJ2-1; 12 bases line up with TRBD2. The V gene end was trimmed by 1 base and the J gene end by 8 bases; junction bases not matched to a gene: 7. The V gene's germline CDR1 is SGHRS and CDR2 YFSETQ. The CDR3 covers 16 residues. CDR3 coding DNA: TGCGCCAGCAGCTTGTCTAGCGGGGGGGCGGGTGATGAGCAGTTCTTC. Its translation is CASSLSSGGAGDEQFF.

The chain links TRBV5-1 to TRBJ2-7; 8 nucleotides match TRBD2. The CDR3 spans 14 residues. After removal of 2 bases from V and 6 bases from J, the junction contained 7 bases not matched to a gene. CDR1 SGHRS and CDR2 YFSETQ come from the germline V gene. CDR3 DNA sequence: TGCGCCAGCAGCTTCGGGAGGGAGGGGGGCGAGCAGTACTTC. Protein sequence: CASSFGREGGEQYF.

Here the CDR3 reads CASSSQGLGGETQYF. The CDR3 DNA follows: TGTGCCAGCAGCTCCCAAGGGTTGGGGGGAGAGACCCAGTACTTC. The chain employs TRBV11-3 and TRBJ2-5; possible D gene TRBD2, 6 bases. The germline gives CDR1 SGHNT, CDR2 YENEEA. The CDR3 loop spans 15 amino acids. Between the trimmed V and J ends, which lost 4 bases and 4 bases, there was a span of 16 bases.

The table lists this clone with a count of one. The chain combines TRBV30 with TRBJ2-7; 7 nucleotides agree with TRBD2. The CDR3 totals 13 residues. In germline, CDR1 is GTSNPN, CDR2 SVGIG (reference sequence). J gave up 7 bases and V 1 base, and 7 bases lay outside the gene matches. The CDR3 loop is CAWSGFWGGEQYF. In DNA, the CDR3 is TGTGCCTGGAGTGGATTTTGGGGGGGAGAGCAGTACTTC.

V is TRBV5-1 and J is TRBJ1-5, with D possibly matching TRBD1 (5 bases). The V end was cut by 5 bases, the J end by 4 bases, with 13 bases between. Germline V gene data show CDR1 as SGHRS and CDR2 as YFSETQ. There are 14 residues in the CDR3. In DNA, the CDR3 is TGCGCCAGCAGGGCGGGGCTGGGAAATCAGCCCCAGCATTTT. Translated, it gives CASRAGLGNQPQHF. Based on the CDR3 plus reference TRBV5-1 and TRBJ1-5, the full variable domain is KAGVTQTPRYLIKTRGQQVTLSCSPISGHRSVSWYQQTPGQGLQFLFEYFSETQRNKGNFPGRFSGRQFSNSRSEMNVSTLELGDSALYLCASRAGLGNQPQHFGDGTRLSIL.

The chain combines TRBV4-3 with TRBJ2-3; D is perhaps TRBD2 (7 bases). The CDR3 is 20 amino acids. CDR1 is LGHNA and CDR2 is YSLEER in the germline V gene. With 1 base removed from V and 8 bases from J, the gap between germline ends came to 31 bases. The CDR3 DNA is TGCGCCAGCAGCCAAGCTTTGGGGCGGAGGGGGGGAGCCGCCGAATCTACGCAGTATTTT. Protein product: CASSQALGRRGGAAESTQYF.

The rearrangement joins TRBV11-2 to TRBJ1-2; maybe TRBD1 (6 bases). V was trimmed by 2 bases and J by 5 bases, leaving 6 bases between them. This CDR3 spans 12 amino acids. Germline V gene lookup returns CDR1 SGHAT and CDR2 FQNNGV. The CDR3 sequence is CASSLTGYGYTF. The CDR3 DNA follows: TGTGCCAGCAGCTTAACAGGGTATGGCTACACCTTC.

This chain joins TRBV4-3 and TRBJ1-4; D is ambiguous. The length of the CDR3 is 11 residues. Germline V gene lookup returns CDR1 LGHNA and CDR2 YSLEER. V was shortened by 0 bases and J by 11 bases, with 4 bases between the two germline ends. CDR3 in DNA: TGCGCCAGCAGCCAAGATCAGAAACTGTTTTTT. Residues: CASSQDQKLFF.

The chain recombines TRBV15 with TRBJ1-1, with D unresolved. The V and J ends lost 4 bases and 1 base respectively, with 7 bases between them. This CDR3 has 13 residues. In germline, CDR1 is LNHNV, CDR2 YYDKDF (reference sequence). CDR3 sequence: CATSTYPNTEAFF. In DNA form, the CDR3 reads TGTGCCACCAGCACCTACCCGAACACTGAAGCTTTCTTT.

V usage is TRBV7-9 and J usage is TRBJ1-5; 7 nucleotides align to TRBD1. V was clipped by 7 bases and J by 5 bases; unmatched bases: 8. The CDR3 is 14 residues long. CDR1 and CDR2 (germline): SEHNR, FQNEAQ (reference sequence). The CDR3, as DNA: TGTGCCAGCACCTGGGACAGCGGAGATCAGCCCCAGCATTTT. It specifies CASTWDSGDQPQHF.